This TCR beta chain was profiled in a study of Ad26.COV2.S vaccination and SARS-CoV-2 variants. Whole-study context: Donor participated within the Ad26.COV2.S arm of the COV1001 trial. The vaccine Ad26.COV2.S was put into the muscle once, or twice with 56 days between.

The repertoire was sequenced with immunoSEQ multiplex PCR; TCRdb's copy has only in-frame clones and lacks some. The sample contains about 400,000 clones, around 93% of which appear only once. Documented treatment: some 20 received Ad26.COV2.S at low or high dose, single or two shots; several received placebo; per-sample allocation not given. It was on day 63 after the first vaccine or placebo injection that samples were taken. The CDR3 length is 13 residues. The ends were cut back, 0 bases at V and 5 bases at J, with 8 bases in the middle. Germline V gene data show CDR1 as LNHNV and CDR2 as YYDKDF (reference sequence).

The starting material was peripheral blood, obtained in a trial of Ad26.COV2.S vaccine versus placebo. This TCR was sampled from a person aged 18 to 59 who received the Ad26.COV2.S COVID-19 vaccine or a placebo. The chain employs TRBV15 and TRBJ2-7; D call uncertain. In nucleotides, the CDR3 is TGTGCCACCAGCAGAGAGTGGGATCACGAGCAGTACTTC. Translating it yields CATSREWDHEQYF.